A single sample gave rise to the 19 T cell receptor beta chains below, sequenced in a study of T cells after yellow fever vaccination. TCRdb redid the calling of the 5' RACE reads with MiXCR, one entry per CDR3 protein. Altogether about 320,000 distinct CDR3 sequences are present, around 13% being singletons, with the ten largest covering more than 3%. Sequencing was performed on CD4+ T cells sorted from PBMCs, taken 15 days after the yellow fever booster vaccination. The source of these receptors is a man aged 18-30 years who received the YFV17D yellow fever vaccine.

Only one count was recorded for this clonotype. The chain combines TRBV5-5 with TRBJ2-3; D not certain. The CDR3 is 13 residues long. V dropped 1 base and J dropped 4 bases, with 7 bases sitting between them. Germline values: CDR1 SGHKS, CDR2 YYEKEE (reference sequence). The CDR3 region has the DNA TGTGCCAGCAGCTTGTACTCGGCAGATACGCAGTATTTT. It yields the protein CASSLYSADTQYF.

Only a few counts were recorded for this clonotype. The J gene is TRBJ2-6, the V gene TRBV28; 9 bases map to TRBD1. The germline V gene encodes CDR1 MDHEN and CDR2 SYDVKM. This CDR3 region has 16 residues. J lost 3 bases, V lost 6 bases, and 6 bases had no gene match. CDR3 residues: CASRGQGRFGANVLTF. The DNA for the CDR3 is TGTGCCAGCAGGGGACAGGGTCGTTTTGGGGCCAACGTCCTGACTTTC.

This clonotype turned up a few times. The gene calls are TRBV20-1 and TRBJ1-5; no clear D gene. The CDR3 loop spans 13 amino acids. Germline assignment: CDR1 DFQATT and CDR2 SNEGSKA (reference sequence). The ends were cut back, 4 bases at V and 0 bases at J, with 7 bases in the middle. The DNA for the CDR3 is TGCAGTGCTAACGTGGATAGCAATCAGCCCCAGCATTTT. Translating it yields CSANVDSNQPQHF.

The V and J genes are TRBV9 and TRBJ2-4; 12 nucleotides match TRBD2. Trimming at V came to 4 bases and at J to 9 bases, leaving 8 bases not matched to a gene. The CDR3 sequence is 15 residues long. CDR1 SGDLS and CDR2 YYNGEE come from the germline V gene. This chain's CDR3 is CASSPRPTSGGIQYF. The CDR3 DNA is TGTGCCAGCAGCCCCCGACCGACTAGCGGGGGCATTCAGTACTTC.

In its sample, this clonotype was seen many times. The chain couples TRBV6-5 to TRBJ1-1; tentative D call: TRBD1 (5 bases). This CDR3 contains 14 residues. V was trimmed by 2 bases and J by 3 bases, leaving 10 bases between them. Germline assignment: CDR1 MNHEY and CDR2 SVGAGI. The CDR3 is CASSYDWGDTEAFF. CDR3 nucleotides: TGTGCCAGCAGTTACGATTGGGGGGACACTGAAGCTTTCTTT.

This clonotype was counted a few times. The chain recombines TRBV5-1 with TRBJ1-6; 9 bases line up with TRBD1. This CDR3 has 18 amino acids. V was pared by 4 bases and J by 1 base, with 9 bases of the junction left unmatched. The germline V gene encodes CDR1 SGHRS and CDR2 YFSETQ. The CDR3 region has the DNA TGCGCCAGCAGCACCGGGACAGGGCTGAGGTCCTATAATTCACCCCTCCACTTT. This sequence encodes CASSTGTGLRSYNSPLHF.

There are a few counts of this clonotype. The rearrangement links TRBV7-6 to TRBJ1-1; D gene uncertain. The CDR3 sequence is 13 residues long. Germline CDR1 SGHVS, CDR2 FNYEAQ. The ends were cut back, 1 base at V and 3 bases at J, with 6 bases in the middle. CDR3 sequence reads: CASSLEFDTEAFF. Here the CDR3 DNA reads TGTGCCAGCAGCTTAGAGTTTGACACTGAAGCTTTCTTT. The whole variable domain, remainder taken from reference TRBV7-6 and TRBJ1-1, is GAGVSQSPRYKVTKRGQDVALRCDPISGHVSLYWYRQALGQGPEFLTYFNYEAQQDKSGLPNDRFSAERPEGSISTLTIQRTEQRDSAMYRCASSLEFDTEAFFGQGTRLTVV.

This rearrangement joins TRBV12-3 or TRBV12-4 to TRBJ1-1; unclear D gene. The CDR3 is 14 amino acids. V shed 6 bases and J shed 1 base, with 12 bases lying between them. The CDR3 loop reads CASSTGLPNTEAFF. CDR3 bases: TGTGCCAGCAGCACCGGACTGCCGAACACTGAAGCTTTCTTT.

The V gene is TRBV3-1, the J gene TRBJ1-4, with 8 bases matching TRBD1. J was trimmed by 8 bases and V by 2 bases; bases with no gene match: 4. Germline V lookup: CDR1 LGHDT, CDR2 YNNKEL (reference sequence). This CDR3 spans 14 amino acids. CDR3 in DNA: TGTGCCAGCAGCCAAAACAGGGGGTACGAAAAACTGTTTTTT. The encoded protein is CASSQNRGYEKLFF.

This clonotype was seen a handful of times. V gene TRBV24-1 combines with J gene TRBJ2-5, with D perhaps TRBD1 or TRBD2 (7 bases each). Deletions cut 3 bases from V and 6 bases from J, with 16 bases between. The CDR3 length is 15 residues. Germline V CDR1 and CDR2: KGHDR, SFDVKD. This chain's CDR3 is CATSDSTGEGKTQYF. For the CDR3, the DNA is TGTGCCACCAGTGATAGCACAGGGGAGGGGAAGACCCAGTACTTC.

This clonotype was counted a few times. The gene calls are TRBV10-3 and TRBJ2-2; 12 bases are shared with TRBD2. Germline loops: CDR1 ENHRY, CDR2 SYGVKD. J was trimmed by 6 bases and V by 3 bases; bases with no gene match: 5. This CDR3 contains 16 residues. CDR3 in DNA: TGTGCCATCAGTGACAGCCTAGCGGGGGGGCCCGGGGAGCTGTTTTTT. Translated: CAISDSLAGGPGELFF.

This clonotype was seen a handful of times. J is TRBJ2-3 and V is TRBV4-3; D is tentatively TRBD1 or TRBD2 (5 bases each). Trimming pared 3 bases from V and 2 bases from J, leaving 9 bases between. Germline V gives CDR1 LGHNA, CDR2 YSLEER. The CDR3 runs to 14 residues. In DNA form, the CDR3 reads TGCGCCAGCAGCCATGGGGGTTTCACAGATACGCAGTATTTT. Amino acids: CASSHGGFTDTQYF.

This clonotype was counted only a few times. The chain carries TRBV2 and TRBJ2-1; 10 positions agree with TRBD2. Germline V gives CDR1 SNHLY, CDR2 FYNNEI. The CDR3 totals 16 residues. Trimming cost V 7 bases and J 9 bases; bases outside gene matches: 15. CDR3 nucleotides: TGTGCCAGCATGGGACCGGCCCTAGCGGGGGAGCGTGAGCAGTTCTTC. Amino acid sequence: CASMGPALAGEREQFF.

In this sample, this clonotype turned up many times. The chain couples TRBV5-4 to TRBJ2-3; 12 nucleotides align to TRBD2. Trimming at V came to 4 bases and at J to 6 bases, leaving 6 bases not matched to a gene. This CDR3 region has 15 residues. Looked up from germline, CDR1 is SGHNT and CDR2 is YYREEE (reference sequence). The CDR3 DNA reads TGTGCCAGCAGCAGACGGACTAGCGGGGAGGATACGCAGTATTTT. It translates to CASSRRTSGEDTQYF.

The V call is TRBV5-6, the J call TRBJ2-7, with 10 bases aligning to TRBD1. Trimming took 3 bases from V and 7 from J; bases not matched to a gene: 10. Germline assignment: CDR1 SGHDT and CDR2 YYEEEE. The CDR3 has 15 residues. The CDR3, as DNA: TGTGCCAGCAGCTCGCCGGGACAGGGGAGAGAAGAGCAGTACGTC. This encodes CASSSPGQGREEQYV.

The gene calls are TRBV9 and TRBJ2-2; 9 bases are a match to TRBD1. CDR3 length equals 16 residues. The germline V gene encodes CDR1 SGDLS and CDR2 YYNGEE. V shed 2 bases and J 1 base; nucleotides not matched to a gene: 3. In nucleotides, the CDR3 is TGTGCCAGCAGCGTCGGGGGACAGGGGAACACCGGGGAGCTGTTTTTT. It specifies CASSVGGQGNTGELFF.

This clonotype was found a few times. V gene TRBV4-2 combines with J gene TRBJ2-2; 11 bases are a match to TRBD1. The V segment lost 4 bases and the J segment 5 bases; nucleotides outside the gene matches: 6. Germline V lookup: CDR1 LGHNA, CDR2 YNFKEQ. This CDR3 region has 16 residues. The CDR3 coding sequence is TGTGCCAGCAGCCCCGGGACAGGGGGTTTAACCGGGGAGCTGTTTTTT. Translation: CASSPGTGGLTGELFF.

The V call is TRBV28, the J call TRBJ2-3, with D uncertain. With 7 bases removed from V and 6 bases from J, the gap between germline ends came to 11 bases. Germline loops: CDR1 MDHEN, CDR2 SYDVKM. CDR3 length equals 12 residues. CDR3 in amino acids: CASTRRSDTQYF. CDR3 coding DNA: TGTGCCAGCACGCGGCGATCGGATACGCAGTATTTT.

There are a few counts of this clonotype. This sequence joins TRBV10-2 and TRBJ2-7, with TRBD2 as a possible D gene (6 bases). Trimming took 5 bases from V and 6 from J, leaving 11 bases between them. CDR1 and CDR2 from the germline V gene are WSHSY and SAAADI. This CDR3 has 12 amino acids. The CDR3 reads CASSRGWVEQYV. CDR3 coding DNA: TGCGCCAGCAGTCGGGGGTGGGTCGAGCAGTACGTC.